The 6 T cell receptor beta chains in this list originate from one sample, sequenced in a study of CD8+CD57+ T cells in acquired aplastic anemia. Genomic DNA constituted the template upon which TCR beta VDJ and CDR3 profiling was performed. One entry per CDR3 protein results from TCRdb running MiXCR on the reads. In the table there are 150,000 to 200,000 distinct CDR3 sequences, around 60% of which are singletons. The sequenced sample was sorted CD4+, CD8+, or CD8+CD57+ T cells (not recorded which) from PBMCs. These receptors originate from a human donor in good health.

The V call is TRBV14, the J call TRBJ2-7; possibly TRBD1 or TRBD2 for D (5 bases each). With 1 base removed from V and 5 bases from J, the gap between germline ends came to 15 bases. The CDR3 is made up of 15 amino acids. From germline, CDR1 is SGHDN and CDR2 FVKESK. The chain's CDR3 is CASSQGRGESDEQYF. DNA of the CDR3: TGTGCCAGCAGCCAAGGTAGGGGAGAGTCGGACGAGCAGTACTTC.

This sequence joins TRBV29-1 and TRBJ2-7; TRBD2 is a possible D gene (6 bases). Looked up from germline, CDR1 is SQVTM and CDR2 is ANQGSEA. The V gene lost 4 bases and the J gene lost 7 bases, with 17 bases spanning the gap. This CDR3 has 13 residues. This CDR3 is CSVGGTPSGEQYF. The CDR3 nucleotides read TGCAGCGTTGGCGGGACGCCCTCGGGAGAGCAGTACTTC.

CDR3 coding DNA: TGTGCCAGCAGTTTCTCGGGACAGGGACCCTACGAGCAGTACTTC. Protein product: CASSFSGQGPYEQYF. The V call is TRBV27, the J call TRBJ2-7, with 9 bases fitting TRBD1. J was trimmed by 2 bases and V by 3 bases; bases with no gene match: 5. Germline loops: CDR1 MNHEY, CDR2 SMNVEV (reference sequence). The CDR3 has 15 residues.

CDR3 DNA: TGTGCCACCAGCAGAGACCGTGACAGGGGGCTACGTGAGCAGTACTTC. As protein: CATSRDRDRGLREQYF. This rearrangement joins TRBV15 to TRBJ2-7; TRBD1 aligns across 10 bases. The V and J ends lost 0 bases and 7 bases, in that order; junction bases with no gene match: 9. Looked up from germline, CDR1 is LNHNV and CDR2 is YYDKDF (reference sequence). CDR3 length: 16 residues.

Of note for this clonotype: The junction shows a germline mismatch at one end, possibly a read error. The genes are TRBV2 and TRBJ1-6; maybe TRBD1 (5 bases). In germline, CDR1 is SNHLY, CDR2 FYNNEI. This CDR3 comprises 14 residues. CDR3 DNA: TGTGCCACCCTCCCCGAGGGGCATGATTCGCCCCTCCACTTT. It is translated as CATLPEGHDSPLHF.

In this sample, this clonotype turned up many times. CDR3 region: CASSDFVGNNQPQHF. The CDR3, as DNA: TGTGCCAGCAGTGATTTCGTCGGAAACAATCAGCCCCAGCATTTT. The rearrangement uses TRBV6-1 and TRBJ1-5, with D unresolved. The V end lost 3 bases, the J end lost 3 bases, and 12 bases lay between the germline ends. The CDR3 is made up of 15 amino acids. Germline-derived CDR1 and CDR2 are MNHNS and SASEGT.